One sample yielded the 15 T cell receptor beta chains listed below, sequenced in a study of type 1 regulatory T cells. Each CDR3 protein is one row after TCRdb ran MiXCR on the reads. This sample has about 65,000 distinct CDR3 sequences, with approximately 47% found just once. Their cognate antigens are unknown. The sequencing input was cultured non-Tr1 T cells, either the whole culture or a sorted T cell fraction (not recorded which). These receptor sequences come from a human donor in good health.

This clonotype was seen more than once but under ten times. The J gene is TRBJ2-7, the V gene TRBV18; weak D call: TRBD2 (5 bases). The V gene lost 5 bases and the J gene lost 6 bases, with 17 bases spanning the gap. The germline V gene encodes CDR1 KGHSH and CDR2 LQKENI. The CDR3 spans 14 residues. CDR3 loop: CASSADISRGEQYF. CDR3 DNA sequence: TGTGCCAGCTCAGCCGACATCTCCCGGGGCGAGCAGTACTTC.

The chain employs TRBV3-1 and TRBJ2-1; no firm D call. V lost 3 bases, J lost 5 bases, and 11 bases lay in between. Germline V gene lookup returns CDR1 LGHDT and CDR2 YNNKEL (reference sequence). This CDR3 has 14 residues. In DNA, the CDR3 is TGTGCCAGCAGCCATAGTACCCAGAACAATGAGCAGTTCTTC. It translates to CASSHSTQNNEQFF.

Comment on this clonotype: One base away lies a much larger clone, so this may be a sequencing read error. The chain links TRBV20-1 to TRBJ1-3; D is perhaps TRBD1 (6 bases). Germline V CDR1 and CDR2: DFQATT, SNEGSKA (reference sequence). V dropped 2 bases and J dropped 4 bases, with 18 bases sitting between them. The CDR3 has 16 residues. In DNA form, the CDR3 reads TGCAGTGCTAGACTTGAAAGGGGGATCGGCGGAAACACCATATATTTT. Translated, it gives CSARLERGIGGNTIYF.

By sample fraction, this clonotype is medium-sized. The rearrangement links TRBV5-1 to TRBJ2-7; 10 bases match TRBD1. The CDR3 extends over 15 amino acids. Germline V gene lookup returns CDR1 SGHRS and CDR2 YFSETQ. With V trimmed by 3 bases and J by 3 bases, 6 bases remained unmatched. CDR3 amino acids: CASSWTGTGVYEQYF. DNA of the CDR3: TGCGCCAGCAGCTGGACCGGGACAGGGGTCTACGAGCAGTACTTC.

The rearrangement uses TRBV20-1 and TRBJ2-7, with 11 nucleotides matching TRBD2. V was clipped by 5 bases and J by 6 bases; unmatched bases: 9. The CDR3 has 14 residues. CDR1 is DFQATT and CDR2 is SNEGSKA in the germline V gene (reference sequence). CDR3 coding DNA: TGCAGTGCTCCATATAGCGGGGGGGGAGCCGAGCAGTACTTC. Encoded protein: CSAPYSGGGAEQYF.

The rearrangement links TRBV5-1 to TRBJ2-5; D perhaps matches TRBD2 (5 bases). Trimming stripped 5 bases from V and 2 bases from J, with 34 bases between. The CDR3 extends over 21 amino acids. Germline CDR1 SGHRS, CDR2 YFSETQ. As DNA, the CDR3 is TGCGCCAGCAGGGACTCAAAATCCTGGGATCCCCGGCGTAGTGGGCAAGAGACCCAGTACTTC. Translation: CASRDSKSWDPRRSGQETQYF. The variable domain in full, with the rest retrieved from reference TRBV5-1 and TRBJ2-5, is KAGVTQTPRYLIKTRGQQVTLSCSPISGHRSVSWYQQTPGQGLQFLFEYFSETQRNKGNFPGRFSGRQFSNSRSEMNVSTLELGDSALYLCASRDSKSWDPRRSGQETQYFGPGTRLLVL.

Only a few counts were recorded for this clonotype. The gene calls are TRBV2 and TRBJ2-3; TRBD2 might be the D (6 bases). V lost 3 bases and J 1 base, leaving 14 bases between the germline ends. Germline-derived CDR1 and CDR2 are SNHLY and FYNNEI. The CDR3 is made up of 16 amino acids. The CDR3 bases are TGTGCCAGCAGTGAGAGGGCAGGGAGGCGCACAGATACGCAGTATTTT. Its protein is CASSERAGRRTDTQYF.

This clonotype was seen a handful of times. The gene calls are TRBV7-2 and TRBJ2-4; 8 bases fit TRBD2. This CDR3 spans 16 amino acids. Germline V lookup: CDR1 SGHTA, CDR2 FQGNSA. Germline trimming cut 3 bases from V and 5 bases from J; bases unmatched to any gene: 9. The CDR3, as DNA: TGTGCCAGCAGCTTCGGGGGGGGGCGATCCGAAAACATTCAGTACTTC. It yields the protein CASSFGGGRSENIQYF.

The DNA of the CDR3 is TGTGCCTGGAGAAGCGACGGCTACTCTGGAAACACCATATATTTT. Protein sequence: CAWRSDGYSGNTIYF. The chain joins TRBV30 to TRBJ1-3; no clear D. V shed 3 bases and J shed 0 bases, with 12 bases lying between them. CDR1 is GTSNPN and CDR2 is SVGIG in the germline V gene (reference sequence). This CDR3 contains 15 residues.

This chain connects TRBV20-1 to TRBJ1-2, with D perhaps matching TRBD1 (6 bases). V dropped 3 bases and J dropped 7 bases, with 15 bases sitting between them. CDR1 and CDR2 from the germline V gene are DFQATT and SNEGSKA (reference sequence). The CDR3 extends over 13 amino acids. CDR3 amino acids: CSASGGAGGGYTF. In DNA form, the CDR3 reads TGCAGTGCTAGTGGGGGGGCTGGGGGTGGCTACACCTTC.

There are a few counts of this clonotype. The chain uses TRBV24-1 and TRBJ2-3; 10 bases line up with TRBD2. This CDR3 is 16 amino acids long. Germline assignment: CDR1 KGHDR and CDR2 SFDVKD. V lost 5 bases to trimming and J lost 3 bases; unmatched junction nucleotides: 7. The CDR3 DNA is TGTGCCACCAGTGGATCTAGCGGGGGTAGTACAGATACGCAGTATTTT. Its translation: CATSGSSGGSTDTQYF.

The rearrangement uses TRBV7-2 and TRBJ1-4; possibly TRBD1 for D (5 bases). The germline V and J ends were trimmed by 5 bases and 8 bases, with 18 bases remaining between them. This CDR3 is 15 amino acids long. CDR1 SGHTA and CDR2 FQGNSA come from the germline V gene. Here the CDR3 reads CASSVYRDSGEKLFF. The CDR3 DNA reads as TGTGCCAGCAGCGTCTACCGGGACTCAGGCGAAAAACTGTTTTTT.

This clonotype was observed a handful of times. V gene TRBV24-1 combines with J gene TRBJ2-3, with D unclear. Germline loops: CDR1 KGHDR, CDR2 SFDVKD. CDR3 length: 15 residues. V was shortened by 1 base and J by 0 bases, with 7 bases between the two germline ends. CDR3 in DNA: TGTGCCACCAGTGATTTTATAGGCAGCACAGATACGCAGTATTTT. Translated: CATSDFIGSTDTQYF.

This chain links TRBV5-6 with TRBJ2-7; D is ambiguous. With 3 bases removed from V and 7 bases from J, the gap between germline ends came to 11 bases. This CDR3 has 12 residues. Per the germline V gene, CDR1 is SGHDT and CDR2 is YYEEEE. The CDR3 sequence: CASSSTGWEQYF. For the CDR3, the DNA is TGTGCCAGCAGCTCCACCGGGTGGGAGCAGTACTTC.

The genes are TRBV20-1 and TRBJ1-1; D is ambiguous. Trimming removed 0 bases at V and 8 bases at J, with 10 bases between. The CDR3 runs to 12 residues. Germline assignment: CDR1 DFQATT and CDR2 SNEGSKA (reference sequence). CDR3 coding DNA: TGCAGTGCTAGAGAAGGCTATAGAGAAGCTTTCTTT. This encodes CSAREGYREAFF.